This T cell receptor (beta chain) was obtained from a study of cytomegalovirus exposure and HLA in healthy donors. Whole-study context: Among 350 to 500 genotyped donors, around 80% fell in the Caucasian-associated ancestry cluster. Study results and limitations: Exclusion as indistinguishable affected some V segments, including TRBV6-2 and TRBV6-3. Being productive about 87% or about 30% of the time was typical of most TCR beta V segments in an earlier analysis.

Trimming removed 1 base from V and 7 bases from J, with 17 bases in between. CDR3 length: 17 residues. CDR1 is MGHRA and CDR2 is YSYEKL in the germline V gene. About this clone itself: Its antigen remains unidentified.

Donors showed nominal health when sampled, although they likely had unrecorded immune exposures. PCR primers comprised 60 Vbeta and 13 Jbeta primers. Profiled with immunoSEQ multiplex PCR; TCRdb holds only in-frame clones, not every one. The profile shows roughly 180,000 clones, 70% to 80% of them singletons. The V and J genes are TRBV4-1 and TRBJ1-6, with D possibly matching TRBD1 (6 bases). What was sequenced was PBMCs. The sequence came from a female donor in good health and CMV-seronegative. The CDR3 DNA sequence: TGCGCCAGCAGCCAAGTTGGGGGGAGGGGGATGAATTCACCCCTCCACTTT. Translated: CASSQVGGRGMNSPLHF.